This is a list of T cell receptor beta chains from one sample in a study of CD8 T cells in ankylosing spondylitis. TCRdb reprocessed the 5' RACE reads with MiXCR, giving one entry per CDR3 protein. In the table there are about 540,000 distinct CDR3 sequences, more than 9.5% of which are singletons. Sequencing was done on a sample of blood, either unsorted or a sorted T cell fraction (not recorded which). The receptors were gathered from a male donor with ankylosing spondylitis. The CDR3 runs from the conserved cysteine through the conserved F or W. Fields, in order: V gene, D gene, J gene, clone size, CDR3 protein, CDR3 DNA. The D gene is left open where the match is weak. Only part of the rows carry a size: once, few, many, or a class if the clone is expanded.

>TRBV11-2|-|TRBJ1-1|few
CASTQKIDRRSTEAFF
TGTGCCAGCACCCAAAAAATCGACAGGCGGAGCACTGAAGCTTTCTTT
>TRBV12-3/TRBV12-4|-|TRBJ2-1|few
CASTNPLTHSYNEQFF
TGTGCCAGCACGAACCCCTTGACACATTCCTACAATGAGCAGTTCTTC
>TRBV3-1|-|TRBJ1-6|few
CASSQGGGHRINSPLHF
TGTGCCAGCAGCCAAGGGGGGGGACATCGAATTAATTCACCCCTCCACTTT
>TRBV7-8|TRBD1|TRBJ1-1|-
CASSLVGQYTEAFF
TGTGCCAGCAGCTTAGTGGGACAGTACACTGAAGCTTTCTTT
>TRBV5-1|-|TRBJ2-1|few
CASSLFTRTSSYNEQFF
TGCGCCAGCAGCCTCTTCACTCGAACTAGCTCCTACAATGAGCAGTTCTTC
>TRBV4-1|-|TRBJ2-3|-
CASSQDRGGTTDTQYF
TGCGCCAGCAGCCAAGATAGGGGCGGGACCACAGATACGCAGTATTTT
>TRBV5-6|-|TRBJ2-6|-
CASSSYQGTGANVLTF
TGTGCCAGCAGTAGTTACCAGGGGACTGGGGCCAACGTCCTGACTTTC
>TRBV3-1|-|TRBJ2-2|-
CASRQDSRSGELFF
TGTGCCAGCAGACAAGATTCAAGGTCCGGGGAGCTGTTTTTT
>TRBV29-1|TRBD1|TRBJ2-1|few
CSVEGTAYNEQFF
TGCAGCGTGGAAGGGACAGCCTACAATGAGCAGTTCTTC
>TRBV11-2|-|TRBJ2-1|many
CASSLGGVSYNEQFF
TGTGCCAGCAGCTTAGGTGGCGTCTCCTACAATGAGCAGTTCTTC
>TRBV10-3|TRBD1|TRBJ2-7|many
CAISPGQVRTNEQYF
TGTGCCATCAGCCCTGGACAGGTGAGAACGAACGAGCAGTACTTC
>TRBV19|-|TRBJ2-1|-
CASSPQRSNNEQFF
TGTGCCAGTAGTCCCCAACGAAGCAACAATGAGCAGTTCTTC
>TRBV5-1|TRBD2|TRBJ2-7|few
CASSSQEGSGSYEQYF
TGCGCCAGCAGCTCCCAGGAGGGGAGCGGGAGTTACGAGCAGTACTTC
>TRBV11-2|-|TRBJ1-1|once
CASSNRARGAFF
TGTGCCAGCAGCAACCGGGCCCGGGGAGCTTTCTTT
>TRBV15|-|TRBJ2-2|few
CATSTRQTGELFF
TGTGCCACCAGCACCAGGCAGACCGGGGAGCTGTTTTTT
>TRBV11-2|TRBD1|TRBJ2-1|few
CASSFRDRYDRGPRNEQFF
TGTGCCAGCAGCTTCCGGGACAGGTATGACCGGGGTCCTAGGAATGAGCAGTTCTTC
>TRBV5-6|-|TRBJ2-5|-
CASSFRDQETQYF
TGTGCCAGCAGCTTTCGGGACCAAGAGACCCAGTACTTC
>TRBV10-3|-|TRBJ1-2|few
CAMVSDLNYGYTF
TGTGCCATGGTCAGCGACCTGAACTATGGCTACACCTTC
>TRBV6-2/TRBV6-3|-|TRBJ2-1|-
CASNDPGTSAFF
TGTGCCAGCAACGACCCGGGGACAAGCGCATTCTTC
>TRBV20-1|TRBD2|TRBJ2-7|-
CSAGGTSGSYEQYF
TGCAGTGCTGGCGGGACTAGCGGAAGTTACGAGCAGTACTTC
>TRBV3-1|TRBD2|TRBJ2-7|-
CASSPLAGGPGDEQYF
TGTGCCAGCAGCCCCTTAGCGGGAGGGCCTGGGGACGAGCAGTACTTC
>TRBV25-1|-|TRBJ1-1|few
CATITGIEAFF
TGTGCCACTATAACAGGGATCGAAGCTTTCTTT
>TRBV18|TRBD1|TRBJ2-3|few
CASSERTGRGTDTQYF
TGTGCCAGCTCAGAACGGACAGGGAGAGGCACAGATACGCAGTATTTT
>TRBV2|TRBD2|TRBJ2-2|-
CASKLYGAGGRTGELFF
TGTGCCAGCAAACTGTACGGAGCGGGAGGGCGGACCGGGGAGCTGTTTTTT
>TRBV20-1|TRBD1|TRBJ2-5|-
CSATYRGKETQYF
TGCAGTGCTACATACAGGGGAAAAGAGACCCAGTACTTC
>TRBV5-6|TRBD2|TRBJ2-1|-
CAMSPGLAIEQFF
TGTGCCATGAGCCCCGGACTAGCTATTGAGCAGTTCTTC
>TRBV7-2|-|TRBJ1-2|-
CASSSPDSRSGYGYTF
TGTGCCAGCAGCTCGCCGGACAGCAGGTCGGGGTATGGCTACACCTTC
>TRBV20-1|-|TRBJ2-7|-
CSAREGTAAGEQYF
TGCAGTGCTAGAGAGGGCACCGCCGCGGGTGAGCAGTACTTC
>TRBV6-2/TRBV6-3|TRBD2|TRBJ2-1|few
CASSYGGRANNEQFF
TGTGCCAGCAGTTACGGCGGGAGGGCCAACAATGAGCAGTTCTTC
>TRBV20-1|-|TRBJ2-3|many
CSARKTGTTDTQYF
TGCAGTGCTAGAAAGACAGGGACTACGGATACGCAGTATTTT
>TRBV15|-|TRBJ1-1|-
CATSRDLENNGAEAFF
TGTGCCACCAGCAGAGATCTGGAAAACAATGGGGCCGAAGCTTTCTTT
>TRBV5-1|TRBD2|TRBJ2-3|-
CASSLMREGRPTDTQYF
TGCGCCAGCAGCTTGATGCGGGAGGGACGTCCGACAGATACGCAGTATTTT
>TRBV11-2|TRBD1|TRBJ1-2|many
CASSLVTGGSYGYTF
TGTGCCAGCAGCTTAGTAACAGGGGGTAGCTATGGCTACACCTTC
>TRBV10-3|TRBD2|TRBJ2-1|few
CAISDPRTSGNEQFF
TGTGCCATCAGTGACCCGAGGACTAGCGGCAATGAGCAGTTCTTC
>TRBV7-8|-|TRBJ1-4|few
CASSLDVRGPLATNEKLFF
TGTGCCAGCAGCTTAGACGTCAGGGGACCACTAGCAACTAATGAAAAACTGTTTTTT
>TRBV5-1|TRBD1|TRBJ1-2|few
CASSPGPGQSYGYTF
TGCGCCAGCAGCCCAGGACCGGGACAGAGCTATGGCTACACCTTC
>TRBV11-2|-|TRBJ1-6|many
CASSSSIGDSPLHF
TGTGCCAGCAGCTCATCTATAGGAGATTCACCCCTCCACTTT
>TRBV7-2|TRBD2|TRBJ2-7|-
CASSLSGGTSAYEQYF
TGTGCCAGCAGCTTATCGGGAGGGACTAGCGCCTACGAGCAGTACTTC
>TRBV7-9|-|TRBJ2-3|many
CASSPPASGTQYF
TGTGCCAGCAGCCCCCCCGCCTCGGGTACGCAGTATTTT
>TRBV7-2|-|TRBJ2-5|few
CASSPSREETQYF
TGTGCCAGCAGCCCTAGCAGGGAGGAGACCCAGTACTTC
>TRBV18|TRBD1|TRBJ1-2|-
CASSPTLQGNYGYTF
TGTGCCAGCTCACCAACTCTACAGGGGAACTATGGCTACACCTTC
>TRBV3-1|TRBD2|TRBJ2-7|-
CASSPSPSGSYEQYF
TGTGCCAGCAGCCCCTCCCCTAGCGGGAGTTACGAGCAGTACTTC
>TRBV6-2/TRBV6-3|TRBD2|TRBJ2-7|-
CASTLRGLAVRPYEQYF
TGTGCCAGCACCCTACGCGGGCTAGCGGTAAGACCCTACGAGCAGTACTTC
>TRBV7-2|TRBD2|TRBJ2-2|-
CASSLREGRATGELFF
TGTGCCAGCAGCCTCCGAGAGGGGAGGGCGACCGGGGAGCTGTTTTTT
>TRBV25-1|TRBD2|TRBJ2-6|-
CASSEGGGSGANVLTF
TGTGCCAGCAGTGAGGGGGGAGGGTCAGGGGCCAACGTCCTGACTTTC
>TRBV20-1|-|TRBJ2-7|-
CSAATEAQYF
TGCAGTGCGGCGACGGAGGCGCAGTACTTC
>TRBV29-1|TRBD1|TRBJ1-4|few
CSVDRGNEKLFF
TGCAGCGTTGACAGGGGGAACGAAAAACTGTTTTTT
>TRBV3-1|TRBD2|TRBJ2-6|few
CASRAGPGANVLTF
TGTGCCAGCAGAGCGGGGCCTGGGGCCAACGTCCTGACTTTC
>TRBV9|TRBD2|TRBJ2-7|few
CASSEAGPPYEQYF
TGTGCCAGCAGCGAAGCGGGGCCCCCCTACGAGCAGTACTTC
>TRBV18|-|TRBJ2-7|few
CASSRTVLGDYEQYF
TGTGCCAGCTCGCGGACAGTTTTGGGGGACTACGAGCAGTACTTC
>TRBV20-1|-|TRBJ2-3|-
CSAREPSTDTQYF
TGCAGTGCTAGAGAACCTTCCACAGATACGCAGTATTTT
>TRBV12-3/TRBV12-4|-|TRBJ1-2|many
CASSLDTGFNYGYTF
TGTGCCAGCAGTTTAGACACAGGGTTTAACTATGGCTACACCTTC